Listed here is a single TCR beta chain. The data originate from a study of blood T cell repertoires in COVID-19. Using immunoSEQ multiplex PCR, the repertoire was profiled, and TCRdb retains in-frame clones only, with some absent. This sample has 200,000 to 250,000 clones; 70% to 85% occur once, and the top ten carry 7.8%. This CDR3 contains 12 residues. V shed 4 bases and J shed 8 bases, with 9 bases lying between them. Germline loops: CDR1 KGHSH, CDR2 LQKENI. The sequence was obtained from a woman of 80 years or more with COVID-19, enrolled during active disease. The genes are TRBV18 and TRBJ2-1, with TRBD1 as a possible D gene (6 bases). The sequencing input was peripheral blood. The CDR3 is CASSHRVDEQFF. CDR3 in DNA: TGTGCCAGCTCACACAGGGTGGATGAGCAGTTCTTC.